These 10 T cell receptor beta chains came from one sample sequenced in a study of T cell responses to AZD1222 COVID-19 vaccine. The assay was immunoSEQ multiplex PCR, and TCRdb's table has in-frame clones only and misses some. The sample lists over 150,000 clones; 75% to 90% were seen once. Sequences were derived from peripheral blood, sampled on day 0 of AZD1222 vaccination. Receptors originate from an adult in good health.

The V and J genes are TRBV3-1 (or the pseudogene TRBV3-2) and TRBJ1-1; tentative D call: TRBD1 (5 bases). The germline V and J ends were trimmed by 3 bases and 1 base, with 12 bases remaining between them. The CDR3 runs to 15 residues. From germline, CDR1 is LGHDT and CDR2 YNNKEL (reference sequence). The CDR3: CASSHWGGENTEAFF. The CDR3 nucleotides read TGTGCCAGCAGCCATTGGGGCGGGGAGAACACTGAAGCTTTCTTT.

The chain carries TRBV7-9 and TRBJ2-5; D is perhaps TRBD2 (6 bases). V was pared by 5 bases and J by 2 bases, with 15 bases between. The CDR3 has 15 residues. Germline loops: CDR1 SEHNR, CDR2 FQNEAQ (reference sequence). The CDR3 region is CASSPRGSGQETQYF. In DNA, the CDR3 is TGTGCCAGCAGCCCCCGGGGGTCGGGTCAAGAGACCCAGTACTTC.

J is TRBJ2-7 and V is TRBV5-8, with 7 bases aligning to TRBD1. V gave up 3 bases and J gave up 7 bases; unmatched junction bases: 1. Per the germline V gene, CDR1 is SGHTS and CDR2 is YDEGEE. CDR3 length: 11 residues. The CDR3, as DNA: TGTGCCAGCAGCTCGGGACAGGAGCAGTACTTC. Its protein product is CASSSGQEQYF.

The chain combines TRBV5-1 with TRBJ1-2; D perhaps matches TRBD1 (5 bases). The V gene's germline CDR1 is SGHRS and CDR2 YFSETQ. This CDR3 contains 15 residues. The V end lost 4 bases, the J end lost 4 bases, and 17 bases lay between the germline ends. CDR3 in DNA: TGCGCCAGCAGCCCCGGGACTCAGGGCCTCTATGGCTACACCTTC. Its translation: CASSPGTQGLYGYTF.

This chain uses TRBV2 with TRBJ1-2, with D unclear. With 6 bases removed from V and 5 bases from J, the gap between germline ends came to 10 bases. The CDR3 loop spans 12 amino acids. Germline V gene lookup returns CDR1 SNHLY and CDR2 FYNNEI. CDR3 sequence reads: CASSRSVYGYTF. The CDR3 DNA reads as TGTGCCAGCAGCCGATCGGTATATGGCTACACCTTC.

CDR3 DNA: TGTGCCAACTCCAAACGACAGGCCACAGATACGCAGTATTTT. Encoded protein: CANSKRQATDTQYF. The chain is built from TRBV2 and TRBJ2-3, with D perhaps matching TRBD1 (6 bases). CDR1 is SNHLY, CDR2 FYNNEI, per germline. This CDR3 has 14 amino acids. V lost 10 bases and J 2 bases, leaving 16 bases between the germline ends.

This sequence joins TRBV18 and TRBJ2-7; D gene unclear. Germline V CDR1 and CDR2: KGHSH, LQKENI. The V and J ends lost 2 bases and 5 bases respectively, with 10 bases between them. This CDR3 spans 13 amino acids. The CDR3 is CASSPSFRDEQYF. DNA for the CDR3: TGTGCCAGCTCACCATCCTTTAGGGACGAGCAGTACTTC.

The chain links TRBV19 to TRBJ1-3; perhaps TRBD1 as D (5 bases). The CDR3 is 13 residues long. Trimming shortened V by 6 bases and J by 3 bases, and 9 bases separated the two germline ends. From germline, CDR1 is LNHDA and CDR2 SQIVND (reference sequence). CDR3 in DNA: TGTGCCAGTAGCCCGGACATTGGAAACACCATATATTTT. It encodes CASSPDIGNTIYF. Variable domain in full (rest from reference TRBV19 and TRBJ1-3): DGGITQSPKYLFRKEGQNVTLSCEQNLNHDAMYWYRQDPGQGLRLIYYSQIVNDFQKGDIAEGYSVSREKKESFPLTVTSAQKNPTAFYLCASSPDIGNTIYFGEGSWLTVV.

The chain is built from TRBV12-3 or TRBV12-4 and TRBJ2-7; 7 bases line up with TRBD2. Trimming removed 7 bases from V and 6 bases from J; junction bases left unmatched: 9. CDR3 length equals 13 residues. CDR3 in DNA: TGTGCCAGCAAAGCGACGGGAGGAAGCGAGCAGTACTTC. It yields the protein CASKATGGSEQYF.

This clone was counted between two and nine times. This chain links TRBV19 with TRBJ1-5; D is perhaps TRBD1 (5 bases). Trimming removed 6 bases from V and 4 bases from J, with 16 bases in between. Germline-derived CDR1 and CDR2 are LNHDA and SQIVND (reference sequence). The CDR3 length is 15 residues. The CDR3 DNA is TGTGCCAGTAGATGGGATCTGGAGGGGAATCAGCCCCAGCATTTT. Translation gives CASRWDLEGNQPQHF.